This T cell receptor (beta chain) is drawn from a study of T-cell reconstitution after alpha-beta-depleted transplantation in children. This CDR3 has 13 amino acids. CDR1 is SGHTA, CDR2 FQGNSA, per germline. V dropped 5 bases and J dropped 8 bases, with 13 bases sitting between them. Unique molecular identifiers tagged the TCRbeta library. TCRdb re-derived calls from the PCR reads in MiXCR, one entry per CDR3 protein. The sample shows about 480,000 distinct CDR3 sequences, under 15% of them seen only once. The sequence was collected from a human donor who donated a stem cell graft to a child with combined immunodeficiency. Material: PBMCs from the stem cell graft donor, obtained from the stem cell graft. V usage is TRBV7-2 and J usage is TRBJ2-1, with D perhaps matching TRBD1 (5 bases). The CDR3 coding sequence is TGTGCCAGCAGCCGCTACAGGTTCGATGAGCAGTTCTTC. Its translation is CASSRYRFDEQFF.